Listed here are 15 T cell receptor beta chains from one sample, sequenced in a study of cytomegalovirus exposure and HLA in healthy donors. Repertoires were generated with immunoSEQ multiplex PCR, while TCRdb's copy carries only in-frame clones and drops some. The top ten clones hold roughly 4.8% of a sample with 140,000 or so clones, around 90% of them seen once. Sequenced: PBMCs. These receptors were taken from a man aged 18 to 35 in good health and CMV-seropositive.

The chain combines TRBV4-1 with TRBJ2-1; TRBD1 matches at 10 bases. The CDR3 has 16 residues. Losses at the gene ends were 0 bases for V and 7 bases for J; bases not matched to a gene: 6. Germline values: CDR1 MGHRA, CDR2 YSYEKL. CDR3 region: CASSQDDRGLWNEQFF. The CDR3 DNA follows: TGCGCCAGCAGCCAAGATGACAGGGGGCTATGGAATGAGCAGTTCTTC.

The J gene is TRBJ1-1, the V gene TRBV18; weak D call: TRBD1 (6 bases). V shed 3 bases and J shed 5 bases, with 13 bases lying between them. Per the germline V gene, CDR1 is KGHSH and CDR2 is LQKENI. The CDR3 consists of 14 residues. CDR3 residues: CASSPQTGWTEAFF. CDR3 nucleotides: TGTGCCAGCTCACCTCAAACAGGGTGGACTGAAGCTTTCTTT.

This rearrangement joins TRBV2 to TRBJ2-7; no firm D call. CDR1 SNHLY and CDR2 FYNNEI come from the germline V gene. V gave up 3 bases and J gave up 2 bases, with 5 bases separating them. This CDR3 spans 12 amino acids. The CDR3 reads CASSDRPYEQYF. The CDR3 DNA sequence: TGTGCCAGCAGTGACCGTCCCTACGAGCAGTACTTC.

This clone was recorded a few times. The chain carries TRBV27 and TRBJ1-3; D not resolved. Germline CDR1 and CDR2: MNHEY and SMNVEV (reference sequence). V gave up 5 bases and J gave up 4 bases, with 3 bases separating them. This CDR3 region has 11 residues. This CDR3 reads CASSQGNTIYF. The CDR3 bases are TGTGCCAGCAGTCAGGGAAACACCATATATTTT.

This chain links TRBV19 with TRBJ2-1; 7 positions agree with TRBD1. The CDR3 sequence is 15 residues long. Per germline, CDR1 LNHDA and CDR2 SQIVND (reference sequence). Unmatched junction bases numbered 4, after V lost 1 base and J lost 4 bases. CDR3 amino acids: CASSIVGTEYNEQFF. Here the CDR3 DNA reads TGTGCCAGTAGTATAGTTGGGACAGAGTACAATGAGCAGTTCTTC. The variable domain in full, with the rest retrieved from reference TRBV19 and TRBJ2-1, is DGGITQSPKYLFRKEGQNVTLSCEQNLNHDAMYWYRQDPGQGLRLIYYSQIVNDFQKGDIAEGYSVSREKKESFPLTVTSAQKNPTAFYLCASSIVGTEYNEQFFGPGTRLTVL.

The V call is TRBV6-6, the J call TRBJ2-7; 9 bases line up with TRBD1. The CDR3 loop spans 15 amino acids. Germline CDR1 reads MNHNY; CDR2 reads SVGAGI (reference sequence). J gave up 0 bases and V 4 bases, and 4 bases lay outside the gene matches. In DNA form, the CDR3 reads TGTGCCAGCAGTTTCGGGACAGGGTTCTCCTACGAGCAGTACTTC. Protein sequence: CASSFGTGFSYEQYF.

The chain couples TRBV2 to TRBJ1-1, with D possibly being TRBD1 (6 bases). The germline V and J ends were trimmed by 4 bases and 5 bases, with 11 bases remaining between them. Germline V gene data show CDR1 as SNHLY and CDR2 as FYNNEI. This CDR3 is 13 amino acids long. The CDR3 loop reads CASSADRWTEAFF. Here the CDR3 DNA reads TGTGCCAGCAGTGCGGACAGATGGACTGAAGCTTTCTTT. The entire variable domain, with the rest obtained from reference TRBV2 and TRBJ1-1, is as follows: EPEVTQTPSHQVTQMGQEVILRCVPISNHLYFYWYRQILGQKVEFLVSFYNNEISEKSEIFDDQFSVERPDGSNFTLKIRSTKLEDSAMYFCASSADRWTEAFFGQGTRLTVV.

The V and J genes are TRBV27 and TRBJ1-6, with D uncertain. V was cut by 1 base and J by 9 bases, with 7 bases left in between. In germline, CDR1 is MNHEY, CDR2 SMNVEV (reference sequence). This CDR3 has 13 residues. The CDR3 protein is CASSLYGGSPLHF. CDR3 DNA: TGTGCCAGCAGTTTATATGGCGGTTCACCCCTCCACTTT.

The count of this clone is one. The chain couples TRBV13 to TRBJ2-2; 7 positions agree with TRBD1. The germline V gene encodes CDR1 PRHDT and CDR2 FYEKMQ (reference sequence). The CDR3 is 14 residues long. V dropped 5 bases and J dropped 4; count of bases not matched to a gene: 4. CDR3 region: CASSTQGSTGELFF. The CDR3 DNA follows: TGTGCCAGCAGCACACAGGGGTCCACCGGGGAGCTGTTTTTT.

This clone was detected only a few times. This chain links TRBV4-2 with TRBJ1-2; 8 bases are a match to TRBD1. Germline V gives CDR1 LGHNA, CDR2 YNFKEQ. Trimming took 1 base from V and 6 from J; bases not matched to a gene: 7. This CDR3 is 15 amino acids long. The CDR3: CASSQGSTGEDGYTF. The CDR3 nucleotides read TGTGCCAGCAGCCAAGGATCGACAGGGGAAGATGGCTACACCTTC.

The V call is TRBV5-4, the J call TRBJ1-1; TRBD1 matches at 9 bases. Germline loops: CDR1 SGHNT, CDR2 YYREEE (reference sequence). The CDR3 has 15 residues. The junction had 9 bases not matched to a gene; V was cut back by 4 bases and J by 5 bases. The CDR3 bases are TGTGCCAGCAGCGCAGAACCGACAGGGGGGACTGAAGCTTTCTTT. This sequence encodes CASSAEPTGGTEAFF. The full variable domain, in which reference TRBV5-4 and TRBJ1-1 provide the parts outside the CDR3, is ETGVTQSPTHLIKTRGQQVTLRCSSQSGHNTVSWYQQALGQGPQFIFQYYREEENGRGNFPPRFSGLQFPNYSSELNVNALELDDSALYLCASSAEPTGGTEAFFGQGTRLTVV.

The chain carries TRBV7-9 and TRBJ2-7; 9 bases map to TRBD2. The J segment lost 0 bases and the V segment lost 11 bases, leaving 8 bases of the junction unmatched. CDR3 length: 14 amino acids. Germline V gives CDR1 SEHNR, CDR2 FQNEAQ (reference sequence). In nucleotides, the CDR3 is TGTGCCTCCCTATCGACTAGCGGCTCCTACGAGCAGTACTTC. This codes for CASLSTSGSYEQYF.

V is TRBV6-1 and J is TRBJ2-2; possibly TRBD2 for D (5 bases). The germline V gene has CDR1 MNHNS and CDR2 SASEGT. The CDR3 extends over 13 amino acids. V shed 9 bases and J shed 7 bases, with 15 bases lying between them. CDR3 amino acids: CASQRVQIGELFF. The DNA of the CDR3 is TGTGCCAGTCAGAGGGTCCAGATCGGGGAGCTGTTTTTT.

The rearrangement joins TRBV2 to TRBJ1-5; tentative D call: TRBD1 (5 bases). CDR1 and CDR2 (germline): SNHLY, FYNNEI. V lost 5 bases and J lost 5, with 19 bases in between. The CDR3 extends over 16 amino acids. In nucleotides, the CDR3 is TGTGCCAGCAGTCTTAGGGGACTGATTGGAGATCAGCCCCAGCATTTT. Translated, it gives CASSLRGLIGDQPQHF.

This chain links TRBV28 with TRBJ2-6; no firm D call. V dropped 2 bases and J dropped 2 bases, with 10 bases sitting between them. The CDR3 covers 16 residues. Germline assignment: CDR1 MDHEN and CDR2 SYDVKM. The CDR3 sequence: CASSLTLRAGANVLTF. CDR3 DNA sequence: TGTGCCAGCAGTTTAACTCTCCGAGCTGGGGCCAACGTCCTGACTTTC.